The 9 T cell receptor beta chains in this list originate from one sample, sequenced in a study of CD4 T cells in relation to SARS-CoV-2 and coronaviruses. The repertoire was sequenced with immunoSEQ multiplex PCR; TCRdb's copy has only in-frame clones and lacks some. The sample records about 26,000 clones, around three quarters being singletons. Unexposed donor CD4+ T cells date from about 2011-2018, before the COVID-19 pandemic. After approximately 10 days of culture, CD4+ T cells were isolated. Their recognized antigens are unknown. The sample was CD4+ T cells from PBMCs, cultured in vitro. The receptors shown here come from a human donor in good health.

The chain employs TRBV18 and TRBJ2-2, with D unresolved. Germline V gene lookup returns CDR1 KGHSH and CDR2 LQKENI. Trimming cost V 2 bases and J 0 bases, with 13 bases left between them. CDR3 length: 17 amino acids. CDR3 sequence: CASSPMGSLTNTGELFF. The CDR3 nucleotides are TGTGCCAGCTCACCAATGGGCAGTTTGACGAACACCGGGGAGCTGTTTTTT.

This chain links TRBV3-1 (or the pseudogene TRBV3-2) with TRBJ2-7, with D maybe TRBD2 (5 bases). Germline CDR1 LGHDT, CDR2 YNNKEL (reference sequence). This CDR3 has 14 residues. Trimming pared 1 base from V and 6 bases from J, leaving 13 bases between. The CDR3 region is CASSQGQWESEQYF. CDR3 in DNA: TGTGCCAGCAGCCAAGGGCAATGGGAGTCCGAGCAGTACTTC.

V gene TRBV5-6 combines with J gene TRBJ1-2, with D perhaps TRBD1 (6 bases). Deletions cut 4 bases from V and 7 bases from J, with 11 bases between. The germline CDR1 and CDR2 sequences are SGHDT and YYEEEE. This CDR3 has 12 residues. The CDR3 spells CASSPGGAGYTF. The CDR3 bases are TGTGCCAGCAGCCCGGGGGGGGCTGGCTACACCTTC.

The chain carries TRBV5-1 and TRBJ1-2, with 7 bases lining up with TRBD1. The ends lost 0 bases at V and 4 bases at J; junction bases unmatched: 6. The CDR3 runs 15 residues. Germline CDR1 is SGHRS and CDR2 is YFSETQ. CDR3 amino acids: CASSLEEGARYGYTF. In nucleotides, the CDR3 is TGCGCCAGCAGCTTGGAAGAGGGGGCTCGCTATGGCTACACCTTC. Looking up the rest from reference TRBV5-1 and TRBJ1-2 gives the full variable domain: KAGVTQTPRYLIKTRGQQVTLSCSPISGHRSVSWYQQTPGQGLQFLFEYFSETQRNKGNFPGRFSGRQFSNSRSEMNVSTLELGDSALYLCASSLEEGARYGYTFGSGTRLTVV.

The CDR3 region has the DNA TGTGCCAGCAGATCAGCGGGAGGGGACGAGCAGTACTTC. Its translation is CASRSAGGDEQYF. The V and J genes are TRBV6-5 and TRBJ2-7; 10 bases are a match to TRBD2. Per germline, CDR1 MNHEY and CDR2 SVGAGI. The CDR3 runs to 13 residues. V shed 6 bases and J 5 bases; nucleotides not matched to a gene: 4.

This sequence joins TRBV7-9 and TRBJ1-6, with 10 bases aligning to TRBD1. Germline-derived CDR1 and CDR2 are SEHNR and FQNEAQ (reference sequence). V trimming: 3 bases; J trimming: 8 bases; junction bases outside the gene matches: 1. CDR3 size: 14 residues. The CDR3 here is CASSFGTGDSPLHF. The CDR3 DNA reads TGTGCCAGCAGCTTCGGGACAGGGGATTCACCCCTCCACTTT.

This rearrangement joins TRBV11-1 to TRBJ1-6; no clear D gene. This CDR3 comprises 15 residues. Trimming removed 2 bases from V and 18 bases from J, with 23 bases in between. Germline-derived CDR1 and CDR2 are SGHAT and FQDESV (reference sequence). DNA of the CDR3: TGTGCCAGCAGCTTACGGAGGCAGACCAGCTCCCCCGGCCACTTT. Translated, it gives CASSLRRQTSSPGHF.

The genes are TRBV19 and TRBJ2-1, with D possibly TRBD2 on 7 matching bases. Germline V lookup: CDR1 LNHDA, CDR2 SQIVND (reference sequence). V was pared by 1 base and J by 5 bases, with 18 bases between. The CDR3 spans 17 residues. The CDR3 loop reads CASSIVPYGGLDNEQFF. For the CDR3, the DNA is TGTGCCAGTAGTATAGTCCCTTACGGGGGGCTAGACAATGAGCAGTTCTTC.

The rearrangement joins TRBV6-5 to TRBJ2-3; maybe TRBD2 (5 bases). This CDR3 contains 15 residues. Per germline, CDR1 MNHEY and CDR2 SVGAGI. Deletions cut 2 bases from V and 6 bases from J, with 15 bases between. CDR3 sequence: CASSYRGSGWDTQYF. The CDR3 DNA reads TGTGCCAGCAGTTACCGGGGTTCGGGCTGGGATACGCAGTATTTT.